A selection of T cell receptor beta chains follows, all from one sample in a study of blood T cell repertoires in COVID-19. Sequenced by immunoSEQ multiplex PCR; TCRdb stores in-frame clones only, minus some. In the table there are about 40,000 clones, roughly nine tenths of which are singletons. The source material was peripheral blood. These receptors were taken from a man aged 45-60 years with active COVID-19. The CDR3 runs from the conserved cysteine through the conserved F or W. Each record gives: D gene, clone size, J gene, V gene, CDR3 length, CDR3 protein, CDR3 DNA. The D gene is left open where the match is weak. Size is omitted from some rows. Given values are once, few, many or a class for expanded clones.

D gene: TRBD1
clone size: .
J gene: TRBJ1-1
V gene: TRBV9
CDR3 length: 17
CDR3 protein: CASSVGRTPGQDTEAFF
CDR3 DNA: TGTGCCAGCAGCGTAGGAAGGACCCCGGGACAGGACACTGAAGCTTTCTTT

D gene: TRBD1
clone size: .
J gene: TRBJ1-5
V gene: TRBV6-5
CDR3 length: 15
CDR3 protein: CASRQTGVSNQPQHF
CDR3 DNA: TGTGCCAGCAGACAGACAGGGGTGAGCAATCAGCCCCAGCATTTT

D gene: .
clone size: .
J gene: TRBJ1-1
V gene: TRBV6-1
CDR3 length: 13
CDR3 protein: CASSPRLDTEAFF
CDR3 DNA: TGTGCCAGCAGCCCCCGACTAGACACTGAAGCTTTCTTT

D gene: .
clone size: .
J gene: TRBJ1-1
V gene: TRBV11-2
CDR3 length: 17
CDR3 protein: CASSLDVGRQAGTEAFF
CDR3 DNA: TGTGCCAGCAGCTTAGACGTGGGGCGTCAAGCCGGGACTGAAGCTTTCTTT

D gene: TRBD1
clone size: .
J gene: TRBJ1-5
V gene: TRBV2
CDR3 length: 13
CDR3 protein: CAGGTGGNQPQHF
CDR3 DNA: TGTGCCGGCGGGACAGGGGGCAATCAGCCCCAGCATTTT

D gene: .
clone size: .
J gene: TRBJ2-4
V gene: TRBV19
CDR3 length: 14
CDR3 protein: CASSIQADLNIQYF
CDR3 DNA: TGTGCCAGTAGTATACAGGCCGACCTAAACATTCAGTACTTC

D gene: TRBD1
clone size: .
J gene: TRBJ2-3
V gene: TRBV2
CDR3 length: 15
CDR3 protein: CASSHKDRNTDTQYF
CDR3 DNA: TGTGCCAGCAGTCACAAGGACAGGAACACAGATACGCAGTATTTT

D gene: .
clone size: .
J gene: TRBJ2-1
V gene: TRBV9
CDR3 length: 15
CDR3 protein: CASSSGELLYNEQFF
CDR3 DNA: TGTGCCAGCAGCTCAGGGGAGCTCCTTTACAATGAGCAGTTCTTC

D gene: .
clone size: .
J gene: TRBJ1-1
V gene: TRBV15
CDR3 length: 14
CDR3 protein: CATSRDRGFTEAFF
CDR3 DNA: TGTGCCACCAGCAGAGATCGGGGGTTCACTGAAGCTTTCTTT

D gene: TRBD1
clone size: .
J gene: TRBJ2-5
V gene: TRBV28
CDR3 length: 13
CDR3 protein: CASSLAGGETQYF
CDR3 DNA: TGTGCCAGCAGTTTAGCAGGGGGAGAGACCCAGTACTTC

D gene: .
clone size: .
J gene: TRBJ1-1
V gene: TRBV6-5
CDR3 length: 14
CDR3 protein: CALTAGTQGTEAFF
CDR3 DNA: TGTGCCCTCACCGCCGGCACTCAGGGGACTGAAGCTTTCTTT

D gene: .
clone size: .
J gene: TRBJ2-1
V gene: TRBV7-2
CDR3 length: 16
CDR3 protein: CASSLARGGSGNEQFF
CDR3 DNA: TGTGCCAGCAGCTTAGCTCGGGGAGGCTCGGGCAATGAGCAGTTCTTC

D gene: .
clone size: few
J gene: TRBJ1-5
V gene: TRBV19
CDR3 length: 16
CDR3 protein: CASSINGRGWSQPQHF
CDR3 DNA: TGTGCCAGTAGTATTAACGGGAGGGGCTGGAGTCAGCCCCAGCATTTT

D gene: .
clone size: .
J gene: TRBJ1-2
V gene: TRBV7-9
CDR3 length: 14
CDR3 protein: CASSLATVLYGYTF
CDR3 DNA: TGTGCCAGCAGCTTAGCGACAGTTTTATATGGCTACACCTTC

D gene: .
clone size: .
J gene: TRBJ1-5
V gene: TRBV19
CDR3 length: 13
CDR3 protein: CASSMPDSQPQHF
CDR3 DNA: TGTGCCAGTAGTATGCCAGATTCCCAGCCCCAGCATTTT

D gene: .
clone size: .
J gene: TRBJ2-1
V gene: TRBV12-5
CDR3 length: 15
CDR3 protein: CASVRDSPGNGEQFF
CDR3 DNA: TGTGCTAGTGTCCGGGACTCCCCCGGTAATGGGGAGCAGTTCTTC

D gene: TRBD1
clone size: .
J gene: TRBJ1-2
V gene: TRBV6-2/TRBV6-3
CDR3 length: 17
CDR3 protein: CASSTQVGQGARYGYTF
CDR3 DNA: TGTGCCAGCAGTACCCAAGTGGGACAGGGGGCTCGCTATGGCTACACCTTC

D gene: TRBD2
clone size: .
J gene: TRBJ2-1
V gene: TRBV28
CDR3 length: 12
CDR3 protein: CASRAGGAEQFF
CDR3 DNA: TGTGCCAGCAGAGCGGGAGGGGCTGAGCAGTTCTTC

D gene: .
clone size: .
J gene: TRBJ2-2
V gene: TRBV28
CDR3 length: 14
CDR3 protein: CASRLEAATGELFF
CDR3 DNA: TGTGCCAGCAGGCTGGAGGCAGCCACCGGGGAGCTGTTTTTT

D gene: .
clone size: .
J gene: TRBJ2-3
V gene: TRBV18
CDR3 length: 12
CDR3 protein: CASSSYTDTQYF
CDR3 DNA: TGTGCCAGCTCATCCTACACAGATACGCAGTATTTT

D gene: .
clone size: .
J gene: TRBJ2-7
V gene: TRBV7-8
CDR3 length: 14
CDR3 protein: CASSLDTVSYEQYF
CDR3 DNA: TGTGCCAGCAGCTTAGACACAGTCTCCTACGAGCAGTACTTC

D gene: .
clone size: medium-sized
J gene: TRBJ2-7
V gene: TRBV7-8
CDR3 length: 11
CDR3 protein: CASSSTPEQYF
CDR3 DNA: TGTGCCAGCAGCTCTACTCCCGAGCAGTACTTC

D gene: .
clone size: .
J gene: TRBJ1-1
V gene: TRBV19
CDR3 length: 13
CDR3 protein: CASISEENTEAFF
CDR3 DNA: TGTGCCAGTATAAGTGAGGAGAACACTGAAGCTTTCTTT

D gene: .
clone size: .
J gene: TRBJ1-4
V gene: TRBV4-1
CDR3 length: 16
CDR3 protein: CASSHGEGRTNEKLFF
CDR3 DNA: TGCGCCAGCAGCCACGGGGAAGGAAGAACTAATGAAAAACTGTTTTTT

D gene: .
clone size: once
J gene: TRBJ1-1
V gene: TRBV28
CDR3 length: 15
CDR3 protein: CASSRRVMGGTEAFF
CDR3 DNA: TGTGCCAGCAGTCGCAGGGTAATGGGTGGCACTGAAGCTTTCTTT

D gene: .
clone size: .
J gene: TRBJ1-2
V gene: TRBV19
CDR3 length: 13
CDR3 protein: CASRWGGEYGYTF
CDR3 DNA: TGTGCCAGTAGATGGGGCGGGGAGTATGGCTACACCTTC

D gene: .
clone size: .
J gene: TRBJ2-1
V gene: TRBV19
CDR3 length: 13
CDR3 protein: CASSNQGDNEQFF
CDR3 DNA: TGTGCCAGTAGTAACCAGGGCGACAATGAGCAGTTCTTC

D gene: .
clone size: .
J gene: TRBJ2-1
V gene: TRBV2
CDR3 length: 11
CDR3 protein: CASSDYLEQFF
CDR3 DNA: TGTGCCAGCAGTGACTACCTGGAGCAGTTCTTC

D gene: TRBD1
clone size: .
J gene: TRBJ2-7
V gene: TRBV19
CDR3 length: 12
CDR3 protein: CASSTDRDEQYF
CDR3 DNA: TGTGCCAGTAGTACGGACAGGGACGAGCAGTACTTC

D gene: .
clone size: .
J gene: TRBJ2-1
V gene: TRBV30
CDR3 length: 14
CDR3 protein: CAWSPAPPRDEQFF
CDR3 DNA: TGTGCCTGGAGTCCAGCGCCACCCCGAGATGAGCAGTTCTTC

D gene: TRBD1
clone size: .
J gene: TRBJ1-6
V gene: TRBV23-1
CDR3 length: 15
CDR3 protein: CASSHRDRGRSPLHF
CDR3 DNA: TGCGCCAGCAGCCACCGGGACAGGGGGAGGTCACCCCTCCACTTT

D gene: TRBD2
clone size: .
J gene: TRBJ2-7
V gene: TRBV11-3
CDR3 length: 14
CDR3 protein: CASSPGLAGAEQYF
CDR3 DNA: TGTGCCAGCAGCCCCGGACTAGCGGGAGCCGAGCAGTACTTC

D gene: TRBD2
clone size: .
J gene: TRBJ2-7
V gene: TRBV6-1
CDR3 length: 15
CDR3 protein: CASSEETSGSDEQYF
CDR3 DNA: TGTGCCAGCAGTGAAGAGACTAGCGGGAGCGACGAGCAGTACTTC

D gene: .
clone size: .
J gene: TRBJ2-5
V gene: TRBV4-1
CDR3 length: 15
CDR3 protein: CASSLGGYIQETQYF
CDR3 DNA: TGCGCCAGCAGCCTCGGGGGATACATCCAAGAGACCCAGTACTTC

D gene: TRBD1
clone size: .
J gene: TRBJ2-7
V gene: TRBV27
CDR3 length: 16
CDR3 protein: CASSLRDRGKSYEQYF
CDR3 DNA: TGTGCCAGCAGTCTCCGGGACAGGGGGAAGTCCTACGAGCAGTACTTC

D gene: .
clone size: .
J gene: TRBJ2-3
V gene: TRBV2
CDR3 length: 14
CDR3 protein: CASSRRQGSDTQYF
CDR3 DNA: TGTGCCAGCAGTAGAAGGCAGGGTTCAGATACGCAGTATTTT

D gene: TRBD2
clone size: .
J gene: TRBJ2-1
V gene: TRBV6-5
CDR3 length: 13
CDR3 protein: CASRGLAGVEQFF
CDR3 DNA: TGTGCCAGCAGGGGACTAGCGGGAGTCGAGCAGTTCTTC

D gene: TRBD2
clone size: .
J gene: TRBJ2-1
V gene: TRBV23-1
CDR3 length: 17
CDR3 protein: CASSQRKAGGPYNEQFF
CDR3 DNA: TGCGCCAGCAGTCAACGGAAAGCGGGAGGCCCCTACAATGAGCAGTTCTTC

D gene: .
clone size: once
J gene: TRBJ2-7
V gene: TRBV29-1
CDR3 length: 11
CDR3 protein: CSVRLAHEQYF
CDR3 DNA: TGCAGCGTTCGATTAGCCCACGAGCAGTACTTC

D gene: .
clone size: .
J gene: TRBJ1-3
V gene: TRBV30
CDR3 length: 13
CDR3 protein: CAWNSVSGNTIYF
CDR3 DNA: TGTGCCTGGAATTCAGTCTCTGGAAACACCATATATTTT

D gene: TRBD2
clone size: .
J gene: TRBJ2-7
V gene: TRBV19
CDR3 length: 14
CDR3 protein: CASSLGGGSYEQYF
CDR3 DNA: TGTGCCAGTAGTTTGGGGGGAGGGTCCTACGAGCAGTACTTC

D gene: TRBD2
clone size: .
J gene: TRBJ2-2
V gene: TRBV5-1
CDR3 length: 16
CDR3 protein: CASTEGTSLRTGELFF
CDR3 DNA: TGCGCCAGCACCGAAGGGACTAGCCTTAGGACCGGGGAGCTGTTTTTT

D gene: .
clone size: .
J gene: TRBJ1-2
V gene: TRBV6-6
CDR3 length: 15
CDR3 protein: CATQLPSAEPGGYTF
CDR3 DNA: TGTGCCACCCAGTTACCATCCGCGGAACCGGGGGGCTACACCTTC

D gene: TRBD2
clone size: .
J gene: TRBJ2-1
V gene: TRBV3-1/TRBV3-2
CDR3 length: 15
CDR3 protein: CASSPTSGSYNEQFF
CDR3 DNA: TGTGCCAGCAGCCCCACTAGCGGGAGTTACAATGAGCAGTTCTTC

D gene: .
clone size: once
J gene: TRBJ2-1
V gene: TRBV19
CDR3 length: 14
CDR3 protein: CASSIGQGRDEQFF
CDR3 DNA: TGTGCCAGTAGTATTGGGCAGGGTCGTGATGAGCAGTTCTTC

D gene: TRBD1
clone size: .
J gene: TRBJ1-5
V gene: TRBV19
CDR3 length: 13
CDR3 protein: CASSADRDQPQHF
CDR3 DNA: TGTGCCAGTAGTGCCGACAGGGACCAGCCCCAGCATTTT